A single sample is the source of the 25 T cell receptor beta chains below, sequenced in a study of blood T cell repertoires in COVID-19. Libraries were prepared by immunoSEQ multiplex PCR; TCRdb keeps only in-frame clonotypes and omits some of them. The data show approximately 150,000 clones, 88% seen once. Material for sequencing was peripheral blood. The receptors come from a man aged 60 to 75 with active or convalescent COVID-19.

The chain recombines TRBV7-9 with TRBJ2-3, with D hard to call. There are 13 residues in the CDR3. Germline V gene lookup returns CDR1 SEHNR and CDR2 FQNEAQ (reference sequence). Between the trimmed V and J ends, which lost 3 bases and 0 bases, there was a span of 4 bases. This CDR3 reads CASSFGSTDTQYF. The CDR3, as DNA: TGTGCCAGCAGCTTCGGGAGCACAGATACGCAGTATTTT.

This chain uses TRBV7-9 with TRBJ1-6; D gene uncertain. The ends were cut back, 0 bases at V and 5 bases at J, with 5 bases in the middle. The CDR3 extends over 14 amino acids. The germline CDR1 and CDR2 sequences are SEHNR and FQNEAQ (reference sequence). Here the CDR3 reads CASSLASDNSPLHF. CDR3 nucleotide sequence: TGTGCCAGCAGCTTAGCCAGTGATAATTCACCCCTCCACTTT.

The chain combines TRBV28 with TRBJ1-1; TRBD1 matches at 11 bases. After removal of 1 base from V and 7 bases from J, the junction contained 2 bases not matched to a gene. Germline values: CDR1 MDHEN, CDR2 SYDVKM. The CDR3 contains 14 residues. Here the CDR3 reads CASSLLGQGVEAFF. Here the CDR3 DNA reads TGTGCCAGCAGTTTATTGGGACAGGGGGTTGAAGCTTTCTTT.

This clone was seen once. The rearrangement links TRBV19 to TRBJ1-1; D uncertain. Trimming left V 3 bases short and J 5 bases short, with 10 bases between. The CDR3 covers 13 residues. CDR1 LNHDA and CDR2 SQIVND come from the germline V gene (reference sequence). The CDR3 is CASSMVGVTEAFF. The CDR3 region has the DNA TGTGCCAGTAGTATGGTCGGGGTAACTGAAGCTTTCTTT.

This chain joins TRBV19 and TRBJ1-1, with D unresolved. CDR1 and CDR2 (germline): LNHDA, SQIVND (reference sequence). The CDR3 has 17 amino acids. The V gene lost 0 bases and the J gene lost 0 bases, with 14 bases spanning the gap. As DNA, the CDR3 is TGTGCCAGTAGTATAGATCTATCGTCGGTGATGAACACTGAAGCTTTCTTT. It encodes CASSIDLSSVMNTEAFF.

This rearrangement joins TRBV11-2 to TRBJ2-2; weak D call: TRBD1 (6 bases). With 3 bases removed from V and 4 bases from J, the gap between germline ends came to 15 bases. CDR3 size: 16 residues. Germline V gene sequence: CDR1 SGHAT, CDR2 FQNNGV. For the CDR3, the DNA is TGTGCCAGCAGCTTTAAGGTCAGGGGCCTCACCGGGGAGCTGTTTTTT. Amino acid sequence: CASSFKVRGLTGELFF.

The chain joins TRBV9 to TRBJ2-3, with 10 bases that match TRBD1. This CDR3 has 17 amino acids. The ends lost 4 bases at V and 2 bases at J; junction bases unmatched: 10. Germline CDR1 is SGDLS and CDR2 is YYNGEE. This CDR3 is CASSQRMDRGNTDTQYF. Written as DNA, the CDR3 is TGTGCCAGCAGCCAACGCATGGACAGGGGGAACACAGATACGCAGTATTTT.

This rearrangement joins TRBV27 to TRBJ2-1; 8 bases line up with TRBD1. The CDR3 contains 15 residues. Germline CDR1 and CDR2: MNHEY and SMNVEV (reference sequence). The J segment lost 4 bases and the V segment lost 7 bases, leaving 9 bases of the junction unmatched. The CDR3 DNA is TGTGCCAGCAACCCCGCAGGGGGCAAATACAATGAGCAGTTCTTC. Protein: CASNPAGGKYNEQFF.

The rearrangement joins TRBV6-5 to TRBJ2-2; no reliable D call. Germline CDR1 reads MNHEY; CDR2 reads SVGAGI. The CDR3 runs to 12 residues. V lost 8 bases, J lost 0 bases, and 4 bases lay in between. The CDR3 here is CASLTNTGELFF. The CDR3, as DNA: TGTGCCAGCTTAACGAACACCGGGGAGCTGTTTTTT.

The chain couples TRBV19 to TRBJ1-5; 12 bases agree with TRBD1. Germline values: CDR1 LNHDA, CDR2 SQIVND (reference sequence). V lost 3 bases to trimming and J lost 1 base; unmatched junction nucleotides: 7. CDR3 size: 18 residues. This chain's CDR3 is CASSIIGTGGRSNQPQHF. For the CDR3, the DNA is TGTGCCAGTAGTATTATCGGGACAGGGGGCCGGAGCAATCAGCCCCAGCATTTT. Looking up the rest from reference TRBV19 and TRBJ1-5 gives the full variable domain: DGGITQSPKYLFRKEGQNVTLSCEQNLNHDAMYWYRQDPGQGLRLIYYSQIVNDFQKGDIAEGYSVSREKKESFPLTVTSAQKNPTAFYLCASSIIGTGGRSNQPQHFGDGTRLSIL.

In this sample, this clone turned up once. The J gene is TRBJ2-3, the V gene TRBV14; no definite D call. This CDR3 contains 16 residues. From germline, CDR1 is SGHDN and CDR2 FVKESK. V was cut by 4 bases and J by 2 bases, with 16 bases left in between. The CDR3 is CASSRRSLDLTDTQYF. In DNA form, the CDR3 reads TGTGCCAGCAGCCGCAGAAGCCTAGACCTCACAGATACGCAGTATTTT.

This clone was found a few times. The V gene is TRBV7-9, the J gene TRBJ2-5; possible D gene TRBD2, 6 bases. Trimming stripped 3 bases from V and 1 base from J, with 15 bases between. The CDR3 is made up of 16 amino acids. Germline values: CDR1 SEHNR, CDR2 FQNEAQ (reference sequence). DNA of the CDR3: TGTGCCAGCAGCTTTGGGAGGTGGGGAGGCCAAGAGACCCAGTACTTC. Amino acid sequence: CASSFGRWGGQETQYF.

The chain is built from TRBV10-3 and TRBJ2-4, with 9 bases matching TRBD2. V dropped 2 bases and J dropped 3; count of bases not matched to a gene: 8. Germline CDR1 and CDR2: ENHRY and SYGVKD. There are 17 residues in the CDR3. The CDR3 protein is CAISEELTSGLKNIQYF. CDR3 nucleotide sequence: TGTGCCATCAGTGAGGAGTTAACTAGCGGGCTCAAAAACATTCAGTACTTC.

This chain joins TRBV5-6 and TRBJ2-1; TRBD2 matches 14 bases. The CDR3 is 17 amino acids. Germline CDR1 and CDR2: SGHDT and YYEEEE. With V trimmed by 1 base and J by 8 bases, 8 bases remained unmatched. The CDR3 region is CASSLRGGTSGSYEQFF. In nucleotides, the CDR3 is TGTGCCAGCAGCTTGAGGGGCGGGACTAGCGGGAGCTATGAGCAGTTCTTC.

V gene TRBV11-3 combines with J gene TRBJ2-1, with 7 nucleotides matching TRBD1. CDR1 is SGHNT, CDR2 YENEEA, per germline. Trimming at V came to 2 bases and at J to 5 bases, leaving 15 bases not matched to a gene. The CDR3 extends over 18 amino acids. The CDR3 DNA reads TGTGCCAGCAGCTTAAGTTGGGGTCTGGTTGGGACAGACAATGAGCAGTTCTTC. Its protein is CASSLSWGLVGTDNEQFF. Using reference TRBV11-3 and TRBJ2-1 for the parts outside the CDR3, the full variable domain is EAGVVQSPRYKIIEKKQPVAFWCNPISGHNTLYWYLQNLGQGPELLIRYENEEAVDDSQLPKDRFSAERLKGVDSTLKIQPAELGDSAVYLCASSLSWGLVGTDNEQFFGPGTRLTVL.

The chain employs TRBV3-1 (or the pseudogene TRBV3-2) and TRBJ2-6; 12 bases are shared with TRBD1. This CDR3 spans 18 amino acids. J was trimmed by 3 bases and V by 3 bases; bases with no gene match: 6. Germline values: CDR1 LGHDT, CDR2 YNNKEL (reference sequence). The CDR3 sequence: CASSQEGQGANGANVLTF. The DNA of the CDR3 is TGTGCCAGCAGCCAGGAGGGACAGGGGGCTAATGGGGCCAACGTCCTGACTTTC.

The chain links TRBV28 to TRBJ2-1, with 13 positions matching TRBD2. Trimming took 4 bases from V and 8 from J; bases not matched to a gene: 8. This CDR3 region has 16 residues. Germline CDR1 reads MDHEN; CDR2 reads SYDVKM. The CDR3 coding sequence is TGTGCCAGCAGTTCAAACGGACTAGCGGGAGAGGATGAGCAGTTCTTC. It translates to CASSSNGLAGEDEQFF.

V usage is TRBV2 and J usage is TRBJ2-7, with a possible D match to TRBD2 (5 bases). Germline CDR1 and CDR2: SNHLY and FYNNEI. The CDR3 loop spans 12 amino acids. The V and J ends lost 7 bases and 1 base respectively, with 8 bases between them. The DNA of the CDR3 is TGTGCCAGCAAAGCGGATTCCTACGAGCAGTACTTC. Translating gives CASKADSYEQYF.

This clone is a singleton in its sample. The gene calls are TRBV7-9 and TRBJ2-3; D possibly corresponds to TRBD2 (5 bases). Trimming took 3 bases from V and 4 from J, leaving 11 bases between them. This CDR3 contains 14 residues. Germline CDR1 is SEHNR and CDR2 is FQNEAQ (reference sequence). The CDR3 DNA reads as TGTGCCAGCAGCTTCGCGGGTCTGTCAGATACGCAGTATTTT. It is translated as CASSFAGLSDTQYF. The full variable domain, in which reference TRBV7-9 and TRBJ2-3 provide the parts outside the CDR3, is DTGVSQNPRHKITKRGQNVTFRCDPISEHNRLYWYRQTLGQGPEFLTYFQNEAQLEKSRLLSDRFSAERPKGSFSTLEIQRTEQGDSAMYLCASSFAGLSDTQYFGPGTRLTVL.

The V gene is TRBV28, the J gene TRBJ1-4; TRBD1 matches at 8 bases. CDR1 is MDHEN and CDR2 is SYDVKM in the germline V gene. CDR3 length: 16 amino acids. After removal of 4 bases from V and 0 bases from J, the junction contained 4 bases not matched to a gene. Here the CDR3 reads CASSWDRTATNEKLFF. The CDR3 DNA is TGTGCCAGCAGTTGGGACAGGACCGCAACTAATGAAAAACTGTTTTTT.

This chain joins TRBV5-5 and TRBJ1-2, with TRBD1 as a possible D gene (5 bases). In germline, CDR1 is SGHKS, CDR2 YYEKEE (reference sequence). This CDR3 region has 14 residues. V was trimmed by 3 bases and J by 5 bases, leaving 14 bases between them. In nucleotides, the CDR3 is TGTGCCAGCAGCTGGGGGACTGATGTGTATGGCTACACCTTC. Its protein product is CASSWGTDVYGYTF.

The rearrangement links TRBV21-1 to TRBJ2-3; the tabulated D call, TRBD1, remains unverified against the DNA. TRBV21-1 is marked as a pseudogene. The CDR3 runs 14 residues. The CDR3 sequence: CASSKYQNTDTQYF. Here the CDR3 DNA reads TGTGCCAGCAGCAAATACCAGAACACAGATACGCAGTATTTT.

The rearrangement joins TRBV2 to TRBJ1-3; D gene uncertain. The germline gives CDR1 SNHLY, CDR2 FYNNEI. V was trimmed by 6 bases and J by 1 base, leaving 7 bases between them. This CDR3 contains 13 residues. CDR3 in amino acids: CASRTDSGNTIYF. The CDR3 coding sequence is TGTGCCAGCAGAACAGATTCTGGAAACACCATATATTTT. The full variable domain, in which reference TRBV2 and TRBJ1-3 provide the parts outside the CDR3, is EPEVTQTPSHQVTQMGQEVILRCVPISNHLYFYWYRQILGQKVEFLVSFYNNEISEKSEIFDDQFSVERPDGSNFTLKIRSTKLEDSAMYFCASRTDSGNTIYFGEGSWLTVV.

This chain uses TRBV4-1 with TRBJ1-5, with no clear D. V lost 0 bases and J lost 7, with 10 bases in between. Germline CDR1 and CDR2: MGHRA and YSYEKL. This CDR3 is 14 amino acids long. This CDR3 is CASSQDRRPQPQHF. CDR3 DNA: TGCGCCAGCAGCCAAGATCGGCGGCCCCAGCCCCAGCATTTT.

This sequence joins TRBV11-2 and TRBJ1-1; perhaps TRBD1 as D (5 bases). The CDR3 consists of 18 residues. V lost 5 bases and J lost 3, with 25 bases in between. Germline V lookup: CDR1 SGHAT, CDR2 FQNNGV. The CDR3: CASSHRIRQGGFHTEAFF. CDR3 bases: TGTGCCAGCAGCCACCGGATTAGGCAGGGAGGTTTTCACACTGAAGCTTTCTTT.